This TCR beta chain is drawn from a study of T cell responses to AZD1222 COVID-19 vaccine. Across the study: Investigators merged groups given second doses at roughly 4 or roughly 12 weeks. Findings of the study overall: Repertoire sampling was restricted to post-peak T cell response timepoints. AZD1222 recipients seropositive at baseline numbered only 6 or 7.

The CDR3 extends over 14 amino acids. Germline CDR1 reads SNHLY; CDR2 reads FYNNEI. The V end lost 5 bases, the J end lost 0 bases, and 11 bases lay between the germline ends. Method: immunoSEQ multiplex PCR; TCRdb's copy keeps in-frame clones and lacks some. The sample yields some 150,000 clones, approximately 95% seen once. Concerning this clone itself: No antigen is known for it.

The chain joins TRBV2 to TRBJ2-7; D is unclear. The source was peripheral blood, collected on day 0 of AZD1222 vaccination. The sequence came from an adult in good health. The CDR3 bases are TGTGCCAGCAGTAGAGTGGGCCGCTCCTACGAGCAGTACTTC. The encoded protein is CASSRVGRSYEQYF.